This section outlines one T cell receptor (beta chain) sequence together with its context. This clonotype appeared many times. Its antigen is still unknown. Base qualities were left out, and no much larger clone turns up one base away. To synthesize cDNA, template-switch 5'RACE was performed with a primer carrying a 10-nucleotide random unique molecular identifier so that each TCR transcript was tagged. Each sequencing run produced over 160 million TCR-beta sequences covering 15-18 subjects. Total RNA was extracted with the RNeasy kit. The KAPA Real-time Library Amplification kit was used to amplify TCR-beta VDJ regions with primers for the TCR constant region and the 5'RACE anchor. Sample indexes and Illumina adaptors were added in a first PCR, and a second PCR then increased library yield. After Ampure bead purification, the roughly 650 bp TCR product was size-selected on a 2% E-gel SizeSelection system. Library quality was checked on a Bioanalyzer, concentration was measured with Qubit, and libraries were quantified with the Kapa Library Quantification kit before pooling. An Illumina HiSeq 2500 was used to sequence the libraries paired-end at 2 x 150 bp. To increase sequence diversity, roughly 24-32% phiX was spiked into each library pool. The authors processed their data as follows. The quality-filtered reads were processed with the UMI-based MiGEC pipeline, whose error correction step removed more than 85% of the raw TCR sequences. IMGT germline references were used for aligning VDJ genes, and each clonotype was defined as a unique CDR3 amino acid sequence together with its V-J genes. Clonal expansion, Shannon diversity and CDR3 relatedness were evaluated with VDJtools (CalcPairwiseDistances, ClusterSamples), while phylogenetic trees were built in CLCbio workbench. Using coefficient-of-variation modelling across technical triplicates, the study counted a clone as expanded if it had at least 8 unique UMIs. The public reads were quality trimmed at Q25 with fastp and then assembled into clones with MiXCR by TCRdb, keeping productive beta chains. Each entry is one CDR3 protein sequence, shown with its most common DNA and genes. In this record, the V and J calls reflect TCRdb's handling and not the investigators' own analysis. Counted in this sample were 55,000 to 80,000 distinct CDR3 sequences; roughly 13% of them appeared once. Clones ranked in the top ten supply around 4.3% of the sample.

What the time point label conveys for this sample: longitudinal time-point 1 (baseline). Libraries from unsorted PBMCs were made from 2 million PBMCs kept in RNAlater at -80 degrees C until RNA extraction. Peripheral blood underwent Ficoll-Hypaque density gradient centrifugation to isolate PBMCs, which were then cryopreserved in liquid nitrogen. This sample was taken from a study of neurological immune-mediated disorders (dated 2019 in TCRdb). Looking at the study overall: Peripheral blood TCR-beta repertoires from patients with HTLV-I-associated myelopathy (HAM/TSP), patients with multiple sclerosis, and healthy controls were compared in the study using UMI-based sequencing. The roughly 110 TCR-beta libraries included longitudinal samples, technical triplicates and paired sorted CD4+ and CD8+ T-cell subsets alongside PBMC samples. Longitudinal HAM/TSP donors and healthy donors each had 3 time-points at intervals of 3-40 months. The cohort was made up of 60 to 75 subjects, consisting of around 14 HAM/TSP patients, approximately 35 multiple sclerosis patients and 20 healthy controls.

Broad study findings and their caveats: TCR clonal expansion was greatest in HAM/TSP patients and smallest in MS patients, who ranked below even healthy controls. Expanded clones from different subjects shared no identical CDR3 amino acid sequences, which suggests that TCR-beta repertoires were private in all groups.

In the germline V gene, CDR1 corresponds to MRHNA and CDR2 to SNTAGT. The V end loses 0 bases and the J end loses 0 bases, and a stretch of 9 bases separates them. The CDR3 spans 16 residues, from the cysteine through the phenylalanine. CDR3 DNA only is kept here, 48 bases in frame from base 1. The receptor comes from a female donor with HTLV-1-associated myelopathy (HAM/TSP). The sequence links TRBV6-4 to TRBJ1-3; no D gene is confidently identified. The sequencing input was PBMCs. The CDR3 here reads CASSDSGRTSGNTIYF. Read as DNA, the sequence is TGTGCCAGCAGTGACTCAGGACGGACCTCTGGAAACACCATATATTTT.